The clone carrying this T cell receptor (beta chain) has only one observation. These data originate in a study of T-cell memory formation after mild COVID-19. Whole-study context: Among the donors, TCR clusters were largely specific to each donor.

TCRdb fed the 5' RACE reads into MiXCR, producing one record per CDR3 protein. Here the sample spans approximately 110,000 distinct CDR3 sequences, about a fifth being singletons. This CDR3 is 18 amino acids long. CDR1 and CDR2 from the germline V gene are ENHRY and SYGVKD. Deletions cut 2 bases from V and 3 bases from J, with 20 bases between. The chain recombines TRBV10-3 with TRBJ2-1; possibly TRBD1 for D (6 bases). Material for sequencing was PBMCs or a T cell subset sorted from them (not recorded which). The receptor was isolated from a man between 18 and 29 years old who had mild COVID-19 (a few samples of this study predate the infection). Cell type and time point are not known. CDR3 sequence reads: CAISEPNLVFRGYNEQFF. The DNA of the CDR3 is TGTGCCATCAGTGAGCCAAACCTCGTATTCAGGGGCTACAATGAGCAGTTCTTC.